The rows below give T cell receptor beta chains drawn from one sample of a study of blood T cell repertoires in COVID-19. Profiled with immunoSEQ multiplex PCR; TCRdb holds only in-frame clones, not every one. This table has 210,000 or so clones, 85% to 90% appearing once. Sequenced input: peripheral blood. These TCRs come from a man aged 30-40 years with COVID-19, enrolled during active disease. The CDR3 runs from the conserved cysteine through the conserved F or W. The D gene is left open where the match is weak. Only part of the rows carry a size: once, few, many, or a class if the clone is expanded.

clone_size,j_call,v_call,d_call,cdr3_aa,cdr3_nt
-,TRBJ1-2,TRBV6-5,-,CASSAAGTYGYTF,TGTGCCAGCAGCGCGGCGGGAACGTACGGCTACACCTTC
-,TRBJ2-7,TRBV5-1,-,CASSWGQASSYEQYF,TGCGCCAGCAGCTGGGGGCAGGCGAGCTCCTACGAGCAGTACTTC
-,TRBJ1-3,TRBV3-1/TRBV3-2,TRBD1,CASSWDRVVAGNTIYF,TGTGCCAGCAGTTGGGACAGGGTGGTCGCAGGAAACACCATATATTTT
few,TRBJ1-1,TRBV27,TRBD1,CASSATGASNTEAFF,TGTGCCAGCAGCGCGACAGGGGCCTCGAACACTGAAGCTTTCTTT
-,TRBJ1-4,TRBV2,TRBD1,CASSGTAEKLFF,TGTGCCAGCAGCGGGACAGCGGAAAAACTGTTTTTT
-,TRBJ2-1,TRBV25-1,TRBD2,CASSGRLAGVTEGEQFF,TGTGCCAGCAGTGGACGACTAGCGGGAGTTACGGAGGGTGAGCAGTTCTTC
-,TRBJ1-1,TRBV27,TRBD1,CASSKEMTGGYEAFF,TGTGCCAGCAGTAAGGAAATGACAGGGGGTTACGAAGCTTTCTTT
-,TRBJ1-5,TRBV4-3,-,CASSQTSLASNQPQHF,TGCGCCAGCAGCCAAACCTCCTTAGCTAGCAATCAGCCCCAGCATTTT
-,TRBJ1-6,TRBV14,-,CASSHAGANSPLHF,TGTGCCAGCAGTCACGCGGGGGCCAATTCACCCCTCCACTTT
-,TRBJ2-7,TRBV7-2,-,CASSLGGPRSYEQYF,TGTGCCAGCAGCTTAGGGGGGCCCCGCTCCTACGAGCAGTACTTC
-,TRBJ1-5,TRBV9,-,CASSPGAGGIQPQHF,TGTGCCAGCAGCCCGGGGGCGGGGGGGATCCAGCCCCAGCATTTT
-,TRBJ1-1,TRBV5-4,-,CASSLLTANTEAFF,TGTGCCAGCAGCCTATTGACAGCGAACACTGAAGCTTTCTTT
-,TRBJ1-1,TRBV18,-,CASSPNRNTEAFF,TGTGCCAGCTCCCCGAACAGGAACACTGAAGCTTTCTTT
-,TRBJ2-1,TRBV9,TRBD1,CASSVAGTGASSLIYNEQFF,TGTGCCAGCAGCGTAGCCGGGACAGGGGCTTCGTCGTTGATATACAATGAGCAGTTCTTC
few,TRBJ1-2,TRBV18,TRBD1,CASSPLSGQGAEGYTF,TGTGCCAGCTCACCACTGTCGGGACAGGGGGCCGAGGGCTACACCTTC
once,TRBJ2-7,TRBV25-1,-,CASSGMGGYEQYF,TGTGCCAGCAGTGGAATGGGGGGCTACGAGCAGTACTTC
-,TRBJ1-3,TRBV9,-,CASHGSSGNTIYF,TGTGCCAGCCACGGGTCATCTGGAAACACCATATATTTT
-,TRBJ2-1,TRBV18,-,CASSFLRSGEQFF,TGTGCCAGCTCCTTCCTAAGATCGGGTGAGCAGTTCTTC
few,TRBJ2-2,TRBV30,-,CAWNVGGELFF,TGTGCCTGGAATGTCGGCGGGGAGCTGTTTTTT
-,TRBJ2-7,TRBV5-4,TRBD2,CASRHLAGGNSYEQYF,TGTGCCAGCAGGCACCTAGCGGGGGGGAACTCCTACGAGCAGTACTTC
-,TRBJ2-4,TRBV5-5,TRBD1,CASSLAGGMAKNIQYF,TGTGCCAGCAGCTTGGCAGGGGGCATGGCCAAAAACATTCAGTACTTC
-,TRBJ2-4,TRBV19,TRBD2,CASSTQTSGSFHIQYF,TGTGCCAGTAGTACCCAGACTAGCGGGAGTTTCCACATTCAGTACTTC
-,TRBJ2-7,TRBV27,TRBD2,CASSLSVAGVNEQYF,TGTGCCAGCAGTTTATCGGTAGCGGGAGTGAACGAGCAGTACTTC
-,TRBJ2-2,TRBV6-5,TRBD2,CASKGLAGAGELFF,TGTGCCAGCAAAGGACTAGCGGGAGCCGGGGAGCTGTTTTTT
-,TRBJ1-4,TRBV21-1,-,CASSKRDRGHEKLFF,TGTGCCAGCAGCAAACGAGACAGGGGGCACGAAAAACTGTTTTTT
-,TRBJ1-2,TRBV9,TRBD1,CASSDTGVGYTF,TGTGCCAGCAGCGATACAGGGGTTGGCTACACCTTC
-,TRBJ1-1,TRBV4-2,-,CASSQDEGMNTEAFF,TGTGCCAGCAGCCAAGATGAGGGAATGAACACTGAAGCTTTCTTT
-,TRBJ2-2,TRBV4-1,-,CASSLDGYLTRFSNTGELFF,TGCGCCAGCAGCCTAGACGGGTATCTTACCCGTTTTTCGAACACCGGGGAGCTGTTTTTT
once,TRBJ2-7,TRBV14,-,CASSQLDYEQYF,TGTGCCAGCAGCCAACTAGACTACGAGCAGTACTTC
-,TRBJ1-1,TRBV5-6,-,CASSLMGAYGTEAFF,TGTGCCAGCAGCTTAATGGGGGCTTATGGCACTGAAGCTTTCTTT
-,TRBJ2-1,TRBV6-4,TRBD1,CASSAGQGRNEQFF,TGTGCCAGCAGTGCAGGACAGGGACGGAATGAGCAGTTCTTC
-,TRBJ2-3,TRBV10-3,TRBD1,CAIGTGASTDTQYF,TGTGCCATAGGGACAGGGGCTAGCACAGATACGCAGTATTTT
-,TRBJ1-2,TRBV19,-,CASTLTGDGYTF,TGTGCCAGTACCCTTACGGGGGATGGCTACACCTTC
-,TRBJ1-5,TRBV27,-,CASSLSVAGNQPQHF,TGTGCCAGCAGTTTGAGCGTGGCAGGCAATCAGCCCCAGCATTTT
once,TRBJ1-6,TRBV7-2,TRBD1,CASSPPGGSPLHF,TGTGCCAGCAGTCCCCCAGGGGGTTCACCCCTCCACTTT
-,TRBJ2-7,TRBV30,-,CAWSVHPADYYEQYF,TGTGCCTGGAGTGTACATCCAGCGGACTACTACGAGCAGTACTTC
-,TRBJ1-2,TRBV6-2/TRBV6-3,TRBD1,CASSRGQGVYGYTF,TGTGCCAGCAGTAGAGGACAGGGGGTCTATGGCTACACCTTC
-,TRBJ2-5,TRBV11-2,-,CAGSLALKETQYF,TGTGCCGGCAGCTTAGCCCTAAAAGAGACCCAGTACTTC
-,TRBJ1-5,TRBV5-1,TRBD1,CASSLGTGGLRSNQPQHF,TGCGCCAGCAGCCTCGGGACAGGGGGCCTTAGGAGCAATCAGCCCCAGCATTTT
-,TRBJ1-2,TRBV3-1/TRBV3-2,TRBD1,CASSQDVRDRAFYGYTF,TGTGCCAGCAGCCAAGATGTTCGGGACAGGGCGTTCTATGGCTACACCTTC
-,TRBJ1-1,TRBV7-3,-,CASSTHGGNEAFF,TGTGCCAGCAGCACACACGGGGGGAATGAAGCTTTCTTT
-,TRBJ2-7,TRBV28,TRBD1,CASSLPLGTGIGEQYF,TGTGCCAGCAGTTTACCCCTAGGGACAGGGATAGGGGAGCAGTACTTC
-,TRBJ2-2,TRBV27,TRBD1,CASSQDRGPGELFF,TGTGCCAGCAGTCAGGACAGGGGACCCGGGGAGCTGTTTTTT
once,TRBJ1-1,TRBV27,-,CASSSGLRRTEAFF,TGTGCCAGCAGTTCTGGACTTCGGAGAACTGAAGCTTTCTTT
-,TRBJ2-1,TRBV29-1,TRBD1,CSCRGLGNEQFF,TGCAGCTGCAGGGGGTTGGGGAATGAGCAGTTCTTC
-,TRBJ1-3,TRBV5-4,TRBD1,CASSWGQGAFSGNTIYF,TGTGCCAGCAGCTGGGGACAGGGGGCTTTCTCTGGAAACACCATATATTTT
-,TRBJ1-2,TRBV19,-,CASQSPYKGNYGYTF,TGTGCCAGTCAATCGCCTTACAAGGGGAACTATGGCTACACCTTC
-,TRBJ1-2,TRBV12-3/TRBV12-4,TRBD1,CASSHDRVGYTF,TGTGCCAGCAGTCATGACAGGGTTGGCTACACCTTC
-,TRBJ1-2,TRBV19,-,CASRSQALSPHAMANYGYTF,TGTGCCAGTAGATCGCAGGCGCTGTCTCCCCATGCGATGGCTAACTATGGCTACACCTTC
-,TRBJ2-2,TRBV9,TRBD2,CASSADPGGTGELFF,TGTGCCAGCAGCGCTGATCCGGGGGGCACCGGGGAGCTGTTTTTT
-,TRBJ2-3,TRBV12-5,-,CASGLVTGGPAYTQYF,TGTGCTAGTGGTTTAGTGACCGGAGGCCCCGCTTATACGCAGTATTTT
-,TRBJ2-7,TRBV27,-,CASSLPSPEQYF,TGTGCCAGCAGTTTACCTAGCCCTGAGCAGTACTTC
-,TRBJ2-3,TRBV4-1,-,CASSQDGGGKSWDTQYF,TGCGCCAGCAGCCAAGATGGAGGGGGCAAATCATGGGATACGCAGTATTTT
-,TRBJ1-1,TRBV5-1,TRBD1,CASSLSGGQTEAFF,TGCGCCAGCAGCTTGTCAGGGGGGCAGACTGAAGCTTTCTTT
-,TRBJ2-1,TRBV9,TRBD2,CASSVGTSGLSYNEQFF,TGTGCCAGCAGCGTAGGTACTAGCGGGCTGTCCTACAATGAGCAGTTCTTC
-,TRBJ2-1,TRBV6-5,-,CASSYPDSDHEQFF,TGTGCCAGCAGTTACCCCGACAGTGATCATGAGCAGTTCTTC
-,TRBJ1-4,TRBV11-2,-,CASSVTGSGEKLFF,TGTGCCAGCAGCGTTACAGGGAGCGGTGAAAAACTGTTTTTT
-,TRBJ2-7,TRBV11-2,-,CASSSLGGKRNEQYF,TGTGCCAGCAGCTCACTAGGGGGTAAACGGAACGAGCAGTACTTC
-,TRBJ1-2,TRBV4-2,-,CASSQDLGQGWMGYTF,TGTGCCAGCAGCCAAGATCTAGGTCAGGGATGGATGGGCTACACCTTC
-,TRBJ2-5,TRBV19,TRBD1,CASSIVGTGLSTQETQYF,TGTGCCAGTAGTATCGTCGGGACAGGGCTTTCTACTCAAGAGACCCAGTACTTC